The 32 T cell receptor beta chains listed next were all sequenced from one sample in a study of shared clonotypes between healthy human individuals. Profiled with immunoSEQ multiplex PCR; TCRdb holds only in-frame clones, not every one. The table records over 2 million clones, approximately 90% of them present only once. Sequenced input: naive CD4+ T cells from PBMCs. The subset denotes: CD45RA+ positively selected. The source is a man younger than 35 in good health. Some clones in this sample may be carry-over from other donors' samples.

The rearrangement links TRBV5-8 to TRBJ2-1, with 12 positions matching TRBD2. The germline V gene has CDR1 SGHTS and CDR2 YDEGEE. This CDR3 has 13 residues. Trimming at V came to 4 bases and at J to 10 bases, leaving 3 bases not matched to a gene. CDR3 loop: CASSPTSGREQFF. CDR3 sequence (DNA): TGTGCCAGCAGCCCCACTAGCGGGAGGGAGCAGTTCTTC.

This chain uses TRBV28 with TRBJ2-5; tentatively, D is TRBD1 (5 bases). CDR1 is MDHEN and CDR2 is SYDVKM in the germline V gene. This CDR3 region has 12 residues. Trimming cost V 6 bases and J 7 bases, with 12 bases left between them. In nucleotides, the CDR3 is TGTGCCAGCAGCATAGGGGTTGCGACCCAGTACTTC. Translating it yields CASSIGVATQYF.

The chain joins TRBV5-1 to TRBJ2-3; D is unclear. From germline, CDR1 is SGHRS and CDR2 YFSETQ. This CDR3 is 15 amino acids long. The ends were cut back, 0 bases at V and 9 bases at J, with 17 bases in the middle. The CDR3 loop is CASSLALGAGRTQYF. In DNA, the CDR3 is TGCGCCAGCAGCTTGGCATTAGGAGCCGGCAGGACGCAGTATTTT.

The gene calls are TRBV5-1 and TRBJ1-2; TRBD1 is a possible D gene (5 bases). The germline V and J ends were trimmed by 4 bases and 4 bases, with 17 bases remaining between them. The CDR3 has 15 residues. Germline CDR1 reads SGHRS; CDR2 reads YFSETQ. The CDR3 region is CASSPTMGDRYGYTF. The CDR3 nucleotides are TGCGCCAGCAGCCCAACGATGGGGGATCGCTATGGCTACACCTTC.

As regards this clone: This sample includes further DNA sequences coding for the same CDR3. V is TRBV20-1 and J is TRBJ2-7, with D perhaps TRBD1 (6 bases). Germline CDR1 is DFQATT and CDR2 is SNEGSKA (reference sequence). This CDR3 has 11 residues. V was shortened by 5 bases and J by 4 bases, with 9 bases between the two germline ends. CDR3 protein: CSAAQGYEQYF. The CDR3 DNA reads as TGCAGTGCTGCACAGGGTTACGAGCAGTACTTC.

This chain connects TRBV6-1 to TRBJ1-3; D is possibly TRBD1 (6 bases). Trimming took 11 bases from V and 0 from J, leaving 17 bases between them. Germline loops: CDR1 MNHNS, CDR2 SASEGT. The length of the CDR3 is 15 residues. Here the CDR3 reads CAAKDRSFSGNTIYF. DNA for the CDR3: TGTGCCGCGAAGGACAGAAGTTTCTCTGGAAACACCATATATTTT.

J is TRBJ2-1 and V is TRBV7-2; unclear D gene. The CDR3 loop spans 14 amino acids. CDR1 and CDR2 from the germline V gene are SGHTA and FQGNSA. Trimming pared 4 bases from V and 3 bases from J, leaving 10 bases between. This CDR3 is CASSSQSYYNEQFF. CDR3 sequence (DNA): TGTGCCAGCAGCTCCCAATCCTACTACAATGAGCAGTTCTTC.

The rearrangement uses TRBV10-3 and TRBJ1-1; D may be TRBD1 (5 bases). Trimming pared 9 bases from V and 7 bases from J, leaving 12 bases between. CDR3 length: 11 amino acids. Germline V gene sequence: CDR1 ENHRY, CDR2 SYGVKD. DNA of the CDR3: TGTGCCATTAGGACGGACATTGAAGCTTTCTTT. It yields the protein CAIRTDIEAFF.

With regard to this clone: The junction shows a germline mismatch at one end, possibly a read error. The CDR3 loop reads CAGSLRGTEAFF. CDR3 bases: TGTGCCGGCAGCTTACGGGGTACTGAAGCTTTCTTT. The chain links TRBV11-2 to TRBJ1-1; D is unresolved. The CDR3 extends over 12 amino acids. The V gene's germline CDR1 is SGHAT and CDR2 FQNNGV.

The V and J genes are TRBV5-8 and TRBJ2-3; 10 bases are a match to TRBD2. Germline V gives CDR1 SGHTS, CDR2 YDEGEE. The CDR3 totals 16 residues. The J segment lost 1 base and the V segment lost 4 bases, leaving 6 bases of the junction unmatched. The CDR3 sequence is CASSLGGTSGTDTQYF. The CDR3 coding sequence is TGTGCCAGCAGCCTAGGCGGGACTAGCGGCACAGATACGCAGTATTTT.

The gene calls are TRBV28 and TRBJ2-4; 8 nucleotides align to TRBD1. With V trimmed by 1 base and J by 1 base, 6 bases remained unmatched. The length of the CDR3 is 17 residues. Germline CDR1 is MDHEN and CDR2 is SYDVKM. The chain's CDR3 is CASSLFPRGRAKNIQYF. The CDR3 DNA is TGTGCCAGCAGTTTATTTCCCAGGGGGCGCGCCAAAAACATTCAGTACTTC.

This clone was counted once. The chain couples TRBV6-6 to TRBJ1-4, with a possible D match to TRBD1 (5 bases). Trimming pared 8 bases from V and 10 bases from J, leaving 17 bases between. This CDR3 spans 13 amino acids. Germline V gene data show CDR1 as MNHNY and CDR2 as SVGAGI (reference sequence). The CDR3 sequence: CASGLGGGGKLFF. CDR3 DNA sequence: TGTGCCAGCGGCTTAGGCGGGGGGGGAAAACTGTTTTTT.

V gene TRBV6-5 combines with J gene TRBJ1-2; the D is unclear. Germline V gene lookup returns CDR1 MNHEY and CDR2 SVGAGI. The CDR3 extends over 14 amino acids. The ends were cut back, 2 bases at V and 4 bases at J, with 11 bases in the middle. The CDR3 sequence: CASSYPQATYGYTF. The DNA of the CDR3 is TGTGCCAGCAGTTACCCGCAGGCTACCTATGGCTACACCTTC.

This chain links TRBV4-1 with TRBJ2-3; TRBD2 is a possible D gene (6 bases). Germline assignment: CDR1 MGHRA and CDR2 YSYEKL. Trimming removed 1 base from V and 1 base from J, with 15 bases in between. The CDR3 length is 17 residues. DNA of the CDR3: TGCGCCAGCAGCCAAGGACGGCCACTAGCCCGCACAGATACGCAGTATTTT. Amino acids: CASSQGRPLARTDTQYF.

This chain connects TRBV11-2 to TRBJ2-5, with D maybe TRBD2 (6 bases). Between the trimmed V and J ends, which lost 5 bases and 3 bases, there was a span of 10 bases. The germline CDR1 and CDR2 sequences are SGHAT and FQNNGV. This CDR3 spans 13 amino acids. The CDR3 DNA reads as TGTGCCAGCAGCGATAGCGGAAAAGAGACCCAGTACTTC. This translates into CASSDSGKETQYF.

The J gene is TRBJ2-1, the V gene TRBV6-5; D possibly corresponds to TRBD1 (6 bases). CDR1 and CDR2 (germline): MNHEY, SVGAGI. Trimming stripped 4 bases from V and 1 base from J, with 11 bases between. This CDR3 spans 15 amino acids. CDR3 sequence reads: CASSLTGVSYNEQFF. CDR3 DNA: TGTGCCAGCAGTTTGACAGGAGTTTCCTACAATGAGCAGTTCTTC.

This chain links TRBV4-2 with TRBJ2-1; D uncertain. Germline-derived CDR1 and CDR2 are LGHNA and YNFKEQ. The V end was cut by 4 bases, the J end by 10 bases, with 11 bases between. CDR3 length equals 12 residues. The CDR3 sequence is CASSPLVGEQFF. The CDR3 DNA sequence: TGTGCCAGCAGCCCCTTAGTGGGGGAGCAGTTCTTC.

The chain couples TRBV13 to TRBJ2-3; D possibly corresponds to TRBD1 (6 bases). CDR1 is PRHDT and CDR2 is FYEKMQ in the germline V gene (reference sequence). The CDR3 is 17 residues long. V lost 0 bases and J lost 5, with 18 bases in between. CDR3 sequence: CASSLGIRAGVKDTQYF. CDR3 nucleotides: TGTGCCAGCAGCTTAGGAATCCGGGCAGGGGTCAAAGATACGCAGTATTTT.

Only a few counts were recorded for this clone. This rearrangement joins TRBV28 to TRBJ1-5, with D unclear. The CDR3 sequence is 12 residues long. V was pared by 7 bases and J by 6 bases, with 10 bases between. The V gene's germline CDR1 is MDHEN and CDR2 SYDVKM. In nucleotides, the CDR3 is TGTGCCAGCAACCCCCCCAGTCAGCCCCAGCATTTT. Translated: CASNPPSQPQHF.

This chain connects TRBV29-1 to TRBJ2-5; maybe TRBD1 (6 bases). Deletions cut 7 bases from V and 2 bases from J, with 14 bases between. CDR1 is SQVTM and CDR2 is ANQGSEA in the germline V gene. This CDR3 is 13 amino acids long. The CDR3 here is CSASGTTQETQYF. DNA of the CDR3: TGCAGCGCTTCCGGGACAACTCAAGAGACCCAGTACTTC.

This clone was recorded once. CDR3 nucleotide sequence: TGTGCCAGCAGCACCGACCCGGGACTAGCGGGAGGAGAGCAGTTCTTC. Translated: CASSTDPGLAGGEQFF. This chain uses TRBV9 with TRBJ2-1; 15 bases fit TRBD2. Germline CDR1 is SGDLS and CDR2 is YYNGEE. This CDR3 region has 16 residues. The junction had 9 bases not matched to a gene; V was cut back by 4 bases and J by 10 bases.

CDR3 DNA: TGTGCCAGCAGAACCCAGGGACAGGGAAACTATGGCTACACCTTC. Protein sequence: CASRTQGQGNYGYTF. This chain connects TRBV6-4 to TRBJ1-2; 9 nucleotides align to TRBD1. The CDR3 contains 15 residues. Germline loops: CDR1 MRHNA, CDR2 SNTAGT. J was trimmed by 2 bases and V by 6 bases; bases with no gene match: 7.

The CDR3 bases are TGTGCCATCAAAGGGGCGTCTGGAAACACCATATATTTT. Amino acids: CAIKGASGNTIYF. The rearrangement links TRBV10-3 to TRBJ1-3; D is possibly TRBD1 (5 bases). CDR3 size: 13 residues. The germline gives CDR1 ENHRY, CDR2 SYGVKD. The V end was cut by 7 bases, the J end by 1 base, with 8 bases between.

The V and J genes are TRBV7-8 and TRBJ1-1, with a possible D match to TRBD1 (5 bases). The CDR3 covers 13 residues. Germline CDR1 SGHVS, CDR2 FQNEAQ. V was clipped by 2 bases and J by 7 bases, with 11 bases between them. DNA for the CDR3: TGTGCCAGCAGCTTACGAGGGGTACTTGAAGCTTTCTTT. Residues: CASSLRGVLEAFF.

CDR3 residues: CASSSRRQDRVTTDTQYF. For the CDR3, the DNA is TGTGCCAGCAGCTCGCGCCGACAGGACCGAGTAACCACAGATACGCAGTATTTT. V gene TRBV11-2 combines with J gene TRBJ2-3; D perhaps matches TRBD1 (6 bases). The CDR3 spans 18 residues. V shed 4 bases and J shed 2 bases, with 22 bases lying between them. The germline CDR1 and CDR2 sequences are SGHAT and FQNNGV.

V gene TRBV19 combines with J gene TRBJ1-2; no clear D gene. Trimming stripped 3 bases from V and 4 bases from J, with 9 bases between. Per the germline V gene, CDR1 is LNHDA and CDR2 is SQIVND (reference sequence). The CDR3 covers 13 residues. The CDR3 nucleotides read TGTGCCAGTAGTATCGGGAAGTTCTATGGCTACACCTTC. It encodes CASSIGKFYGYTF.

V usage is TRBV28 and J usage is TRBJ1-1, with D tentatively TRBD1 (6 bases). The germline V gene encodes CDR1 MDHEN and CDR2 SYDVKM. The CDR3 loop spans 17 amino acids. Trimming shortened V by 2 bases and J by 0 bases, and 16 bases separated the two germline ends. CDR3 sequence reads: CASSLGGTGGLNTEAFF. In DNA form, the CDR3 reads TGTGCCAGCAGTTTAGGGGGCACTGGGGGGCTGAACACTGAAGCTTTCTTT.

This chain joins TRBV28 and TRBJ1-1, with 8 nucleotides matching TRBD1. J lost 6 bases, V lost 2 bases, and 8 bases had no gene match. The CDR3 runs 15 residues. The germline CDR1 and CDR2 sequences are MDHEN and SYDVKM. CDR3 protein: CASSLLSTGVPEAFF. In DNA, the CDR3 is TGTGCCAGCAGTTTACTCTCGACAGGGGTCCCTGAAGCTTTCTTT. The variable domain in full, with the rest retrieved from reference TRBV28 and TRBJ1-1, is DVKVTQSSRYLVKRTGEKVFLECVQDMDHENMFWYRQDPGLGLRLIYFSYDVKMKEKGDIPEGYSVSREKKERFSLILESASTNQTSMYLCASSLLSTGVPEAFFGQGTRLTVV.

This chain uses TRBV23-1 with TRBJ2-5; weak D call: TRBD2 (7 bases). TRBV23-1 is reported as an ORF; its role is uncertain. There are 17 residues in the CDR3. Trimming cost V 0 bases and J 3 bases, with 17 bases left between them. The CDR3 loop is CASSQSIGGGLKETQYF. CDR3 bases: TGCGCCAGCAGTCAATCGATAGGGGGAGGGCTGAAAGAGACCCAGTACTTC.

The chain combines TRBV28 with TRBJ1-3; D is perhaps TRBD1 (6 bases). V was trimmed by 4 bases and J by 7 bases, leaving 17 bases between them. Germline-derived CDR1 and CDR2 are MDHEN and SYDVKM. The length of the CDR3 is 15 residues. CDR3 amino acids: CASSSLGGLWNTIYF. The CDR3 DNA follows: TGTGCCAGCAGTTCATTGGGGGGGCTCTGGAACACCATATATTTT.

The rearrangement uses TRBV30 and TRBJ1-1, with D uncertain. The CDR3 totals 13 residues. Trimming took 1 base from V and 4 from J, leaving 10 bases between them. CDR1 and CDR2 (germline): GTSNPN, SVGIG (reference sequence). This chain's CDR3 is CAWSGRGITEAFF. For the CDR3, the DNA is TGTGCCTGGAGTGGGCGAGGGATCACTGAAGCTTTCTTT. Supplemented by reference TRBV30 and TRBJ1-1, the full variable domain reads SQTIHQWPATLVQPVGSPLSLECTVEGTSNPNLYWYRQAAGRGLQLLFYSVGIGQISSEVPQNLSASRPQDRQFILSSKKLLLSDSGFYLCAWSGRGITEAFFGQGTRLTVV.

The chain combines TRBV30 with TRBJ2-3, with a tentative D call TRBD1 (6 bases). Trimming removed 1 base from V and 6 bases from J, with 14 bases in between. This CDR3 is 14 amino acids long. Germline-derived CDR1 and CDR2 are GTSNPN and SVGIG (reference sequence). The CDR3 reads CAWSDTGSADTQYF. The CDR3 coding sequence is TGTGCCTGGAGTGATACAGGGTCCGCCGATACGCAGTATTTT.